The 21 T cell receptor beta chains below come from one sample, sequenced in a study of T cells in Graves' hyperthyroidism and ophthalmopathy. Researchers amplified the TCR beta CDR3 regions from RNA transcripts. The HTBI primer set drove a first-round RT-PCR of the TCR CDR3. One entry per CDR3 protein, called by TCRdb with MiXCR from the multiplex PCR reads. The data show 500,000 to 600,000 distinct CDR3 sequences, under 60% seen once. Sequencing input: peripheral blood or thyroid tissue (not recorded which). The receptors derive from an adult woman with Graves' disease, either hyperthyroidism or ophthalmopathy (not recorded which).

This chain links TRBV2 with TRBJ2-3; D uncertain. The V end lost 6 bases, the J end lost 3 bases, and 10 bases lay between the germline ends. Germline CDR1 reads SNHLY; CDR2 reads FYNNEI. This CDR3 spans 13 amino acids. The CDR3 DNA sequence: TGTGCCAGCAGCAAATATAGGACAGATACGCAGTATTTT. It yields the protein CASSKYRTDTQYF.

CDR3 sequence reads: CASSLGSGTSPKETQYF. The CDR3 coding sequence is TGTGCCAGCAGCTTAGGTTCAGGGACTAGTCCTAAAGAGACCCAGTACTTC. V usage is TRBV7-2 and J usage is TRBJ2-5; 8 bases are shared with TRBD2. CDR1 and CDR2 (germline): SGHTA, FQGNSA. The CDR3 is 17 amino acids. With V trimmed by 1 base and J by 3 bases, 10 bases remained unmatched.

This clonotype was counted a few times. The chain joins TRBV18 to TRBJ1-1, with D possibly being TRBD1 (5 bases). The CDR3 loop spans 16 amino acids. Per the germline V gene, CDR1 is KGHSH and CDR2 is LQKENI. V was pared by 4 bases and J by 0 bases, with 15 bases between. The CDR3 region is CASSREGVKVNTEAFF. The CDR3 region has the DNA TGTGCCAGCTCACGAGAAGGGGTAAAAGTGAACACTGAAGCTTTCTTT.

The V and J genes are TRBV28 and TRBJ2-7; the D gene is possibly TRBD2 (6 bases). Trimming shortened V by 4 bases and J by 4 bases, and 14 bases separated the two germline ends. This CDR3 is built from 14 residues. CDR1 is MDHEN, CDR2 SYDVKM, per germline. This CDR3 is CASSSAQEGYEQYF. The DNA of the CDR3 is TGTGCCAGCAGTTCGGCCCAGGAGGGTTACGAGCAGTACTTC.

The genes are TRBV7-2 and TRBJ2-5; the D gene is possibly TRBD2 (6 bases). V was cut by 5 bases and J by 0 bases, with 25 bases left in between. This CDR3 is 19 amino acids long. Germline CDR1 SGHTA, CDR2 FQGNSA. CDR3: CASSQGWGAGNKYQETQYF. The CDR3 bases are TGTGCCAGCAGCCAAGGATGGGGTGCGGGGAATAAGTACCAAGAGACCCAGTACTTC.

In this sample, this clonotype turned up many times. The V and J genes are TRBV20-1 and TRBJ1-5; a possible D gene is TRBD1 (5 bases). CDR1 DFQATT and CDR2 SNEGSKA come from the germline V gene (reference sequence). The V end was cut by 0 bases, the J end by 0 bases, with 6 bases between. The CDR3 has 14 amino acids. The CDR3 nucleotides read TGCAGTGCTAGAGAGGGGCGTAGCAATCAGCCCCAGCATTTT. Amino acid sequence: CSAREGRSNQPQHF.

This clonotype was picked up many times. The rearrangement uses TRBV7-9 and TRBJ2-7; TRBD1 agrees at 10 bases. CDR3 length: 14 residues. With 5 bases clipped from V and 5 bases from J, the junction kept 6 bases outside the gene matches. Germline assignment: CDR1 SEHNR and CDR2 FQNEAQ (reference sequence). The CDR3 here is CASSATGGSDEQYF. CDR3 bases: TGTGCCAGCAGCGCGACAGGGGGCAGCGACGAGCAGTACTTC.

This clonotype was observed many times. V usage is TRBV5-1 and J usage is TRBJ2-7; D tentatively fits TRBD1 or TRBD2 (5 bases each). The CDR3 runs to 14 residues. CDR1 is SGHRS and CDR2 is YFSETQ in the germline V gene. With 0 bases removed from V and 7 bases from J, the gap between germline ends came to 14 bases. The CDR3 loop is CASSLDGAGGEQYF. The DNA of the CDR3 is TGCGCCAGCAGCTTGGACGGGGCAGGAGGAGAGCAGTACTTC.

As DNA, the CDR3 is TGCGCCAGCAGCCACGGCAAGGCCGCCGTTTTGAGCAATCAGCCCCAGCATTTT. It yields the protein CASSHGKAAVLSNQPQHF. The J gene is TRBJ1-5, the V gene TRBV4-1; D is unclear. The germline V and J ends were trimmed by 3 bases and 1 base, with 19 bases remaining between them. CDR1 is MGHRA, CDR2 YSYEKL, per germline. The CDR3 covers 18 residues.

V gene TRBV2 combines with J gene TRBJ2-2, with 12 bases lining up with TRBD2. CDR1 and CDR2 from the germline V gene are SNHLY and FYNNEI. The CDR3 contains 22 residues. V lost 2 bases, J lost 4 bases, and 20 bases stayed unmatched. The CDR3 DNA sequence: TGTGCCAGCAGTGAACAACTAGCGGGGGAGACTCTAGCGGGAGGGGGCACCGGGGAGCTGTTTTTT. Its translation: CASSEQLAGETLAGGGTGELFF.

The CDR3 DNA is TGTGCCATCAGTGAGTTCCAGGGGACGCCCCAACCTAGTCGTCCACCTCGGTACGAGCAGTACTTC. Translating it yields CAISEFQGTPQPSRPPRYEQYF. This sequence joins TRBV10-3 and TRBJ2-7; maybe TRBD1 (6 bases). Germline-derived CDR1 and CDR2 are ENHRY and SYGVKD. V was clipped by 1 base and J by 4 bases, with 35 bases between them. There are 22 residues in the CDR3.

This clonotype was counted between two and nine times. CDR3 nucleotides: TGTGCCATCAGTGAGGAGGGGCGGTCAGAGACCCAGTACTTC. Protein sequence: CAISEEGRSETQYF. V gene TRBV10-3 combines with J gene TRBJ2-5, with D perhaps TRBD1 or TRBD2 (5 bases each). The CDR3 is 14 residues long. The germline V and J ends were trimmed by 2 bases and 4 bases, with 11 bases remaining between them. Germline V lookup: CDR1 ENHRY, CDR2 SYGVKD.

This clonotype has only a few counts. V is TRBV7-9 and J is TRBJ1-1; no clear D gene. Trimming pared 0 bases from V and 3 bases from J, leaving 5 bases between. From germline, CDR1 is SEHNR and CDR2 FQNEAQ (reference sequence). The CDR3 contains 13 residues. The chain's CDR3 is CASSLAYHTEAFF. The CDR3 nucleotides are TGTGCCAGCAGCTTAGCGTACCACACTGAAGCTTTCTTT.

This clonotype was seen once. DNA for the CDR3: TGTGCCAGCACCCTAGAGACCGGCCACATCTCTTATGGCTACACCTTC. Residues: CASTLETGHISYGYTF. The J gene is TRBJ1-2, the V gene TRBV7-9; D is undetermined. V was clipped by 7 bases and J by 5 bases, with 23 bases between them. The germline V gene encodes CDR1 SEHNR and CDR2 FQNEAQ (reference sequence). The CDR3 has 16 amino acids.

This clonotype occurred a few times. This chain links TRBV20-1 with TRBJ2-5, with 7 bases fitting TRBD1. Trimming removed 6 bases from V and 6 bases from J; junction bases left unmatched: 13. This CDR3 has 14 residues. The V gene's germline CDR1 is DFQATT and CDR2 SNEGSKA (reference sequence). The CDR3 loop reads CSAWDRGAGKTQYF. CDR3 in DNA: TGCAGTGCGTGGGACAGAGGGGCAGGCAAGACCCAGTACTTC.

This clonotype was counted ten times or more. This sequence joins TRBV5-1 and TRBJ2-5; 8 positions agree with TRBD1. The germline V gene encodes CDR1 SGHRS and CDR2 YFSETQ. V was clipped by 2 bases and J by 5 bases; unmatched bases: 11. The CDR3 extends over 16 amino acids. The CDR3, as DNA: TGCGCCAGCAGCTTTCTCTGGACAGGGATGATGGAGACCCAGTACTTC. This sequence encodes CASSFLWTGMMETQYF.

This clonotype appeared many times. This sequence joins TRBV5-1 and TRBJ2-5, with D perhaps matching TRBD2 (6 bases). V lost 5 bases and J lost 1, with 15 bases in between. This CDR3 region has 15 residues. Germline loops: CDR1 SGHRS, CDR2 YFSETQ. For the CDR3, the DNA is TGCGCCAGCAGACCATCAGGGACTTCCCAAGAGACCCAGTACTTC. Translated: CASRPSGTSQETQYF.

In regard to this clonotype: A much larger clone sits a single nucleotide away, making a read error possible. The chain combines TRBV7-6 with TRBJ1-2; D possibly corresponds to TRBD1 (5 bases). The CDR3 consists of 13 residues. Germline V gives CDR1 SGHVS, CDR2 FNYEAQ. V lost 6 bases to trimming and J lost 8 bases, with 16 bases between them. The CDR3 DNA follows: TGTGCCAGCAGTTACTCGGGGACGGGAGGCTACACCTTC. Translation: CASSYSGTGGYTF.

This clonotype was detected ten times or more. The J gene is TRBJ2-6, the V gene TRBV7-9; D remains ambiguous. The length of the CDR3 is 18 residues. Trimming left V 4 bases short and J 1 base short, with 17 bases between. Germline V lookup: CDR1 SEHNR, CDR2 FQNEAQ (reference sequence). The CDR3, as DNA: TGTGCCAGCAGCTCAACAAACCCCAGTATATCTGGGGCCAACGTCCTGACTTTC. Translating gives CASSSTNPSISGANVLTF.

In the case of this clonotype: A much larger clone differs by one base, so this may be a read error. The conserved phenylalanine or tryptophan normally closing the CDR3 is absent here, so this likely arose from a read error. The CDR3 loop reads CSAETVIQETQYS. Written as DNA, the CDR3 is TGCAGTGCAGAGACAGTGATCCAAGAGACCCAGTACTCC. The chain combines TRBV20-1 with TRBJ2-5; D possibly corresponds to TRBD1 (5 bases). This CDR3 contains 13 residues. Germline loops: CDR1 DFQATT, CDR2 SNEGSKA (reference sequence). Trimming took 6 bases from V and 1 from J, leaving 12 bases between them.

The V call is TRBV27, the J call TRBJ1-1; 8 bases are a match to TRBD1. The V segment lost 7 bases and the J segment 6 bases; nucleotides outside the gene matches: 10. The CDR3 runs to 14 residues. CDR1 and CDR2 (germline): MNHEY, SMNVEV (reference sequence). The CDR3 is CASISLQGAAEAFF. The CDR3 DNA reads TGTGCCAGCATTTCCCTCCAGGGGGCTGCTGAAGCTTTCTTT.